Below, 10 T cell receptor beta chains from the same sample are listed, as sequenced in a study of T cells expressing NK-cell markers. TCRdb processed the 5' RACE reads again and assigns one entry to each CDR3 protein, with no DNA. With about 450,000 distinct CDR3 sequences in the sample, the ten largest clones hold 6% to 9.5%. Sample: blood T cells: a sorted CD56 or NKG2C T cell subset, CD4+ or CD8+ T cells, or bulk PBMC T cells (not recorded which). All receptors come from a woman aged 18 to 69 in good health.

The V call is TRBV7-6, the J call TRBJ1-2; no DNA is available, so the TRBD1 call from TCRdb remains unchecked. The CDR3 length is 14 residues. CDR1 is SGHVS and CDR2 is FNYEAQ in the germline V gene. The CDR3 is CASSPDSLNYGYTF. The entire variable domain, with the rest obtained from reference TRBV7-6 and TRBJ1-2, is as follows: GAGVSQSPRYKVTKRGQDVALRCDPISGHVSLYWYRQALGQGPEFLTYFNYEAQQDKSGLPNDRFSAERPEGSISTLTIQRTEQRDSAMYRCASSPDSLNYGYTFGSGTRLTVV.

The V gene is TRBV19, the J gene TRBJ2-2; TCRdb indicates TRBD1, and absent DNA this call remains unverified. The germline gives CDR1 LNHDA, CDR2 SQIVND (reference sequence). This CDR3 comprises 19 residues. CDR3 amino acids: CASTAAWTFGGGRAGELFF.

The chain recombines TRBV3-1 with TRBJ1-1; without DNA, the TCRdb call of TRBD1 cannot be checked. Germline assignment: CDR1 LGHDT and CDR2 YNNKEL (reference sequence). CDR3 size: 15 residues. The CDR3 here is CASSQEVRGDTEAFF. The full variable domain, with the rest looked up from reference TRBV3-1 and TRBJ1-1, is DTAVSQTPKYLVTQMGNDKSIKCEQNLGHDTMYWYKQDSKKFLKIMFSYNNKELIINETVPNRFSPKSPDKAHLNLHINSLELGDSAVYFCASSQEVRGDTEAFFGQGTRLTVV.

The rearrangement links TRBV11-2 to TRBJ2-5; TCRdb's D call, TRBD2, is unchecked because there is no DNA. Germline CDR1 reads SGHAT; CDR2 reads FQNNGV. The CDR3 runs 17 residues. The CDR3 protein is CASSRRNFRDSQETQYF.

The rearrangement uses TRBV13 and TRBJ2-5; TCRdb returns TRBD1, unconfirmable since there is no DNA. There are 12 residues in the CDR3. Germline V gene data show CDR1 as PRHDT and CDR2 as FYEKMQ (reference sequence). The CDR3 spells CASGGFPETQYF.

The V and J genes are TRBV5-1 and TRBJ2-3; TCRdb calls TRBD1, which cannot be checked without DNA. CDR3 size: 15 residues. Germline V gives CDR1 SGHRS, CDR2 YFSETQ. CDR3 amino acids: CASSEKLGGTDTQYF.

The V call is TRBV20-1, the J call TRBJ2-7. The germline CDR1 and CDR2 sequences are DFQATT and SNEGSKA (reference sequence). The CDR3 length is 13 residues. This chain's CDR3 is CSAADRVNYEQYF.

The genes are TRBV5-1 and TRBJ1-1; TCRdb's D gene call, TRBD1, goes unchecked for lack of DNA. The CDR3 totals 15 residues. Germline CDR1 is SGHRS and CDR2 is YFSETQ. The CDR3 loop is CASSLEGTINTEAFF.

This chain links TRBV6-2 or TRBV6-3 with TRBJ2-1. Germline V CDR1 and CDR2: MNHEY, SVGEGT. This CDR3 region has 13 residues. CDR3 protein: CASSYGNYNEQFF.

The chain couples TRBV5-6 to TRBJ2-1; TCRdb names TRBD1, which stays unverified in the absence of DNA. The CDR3 spans 15 residues. Germline V gene sequence: CDR1 SGHDT, CDR2 YYEEEE. CDR3 region: CASSYRVGGPNEQFF.